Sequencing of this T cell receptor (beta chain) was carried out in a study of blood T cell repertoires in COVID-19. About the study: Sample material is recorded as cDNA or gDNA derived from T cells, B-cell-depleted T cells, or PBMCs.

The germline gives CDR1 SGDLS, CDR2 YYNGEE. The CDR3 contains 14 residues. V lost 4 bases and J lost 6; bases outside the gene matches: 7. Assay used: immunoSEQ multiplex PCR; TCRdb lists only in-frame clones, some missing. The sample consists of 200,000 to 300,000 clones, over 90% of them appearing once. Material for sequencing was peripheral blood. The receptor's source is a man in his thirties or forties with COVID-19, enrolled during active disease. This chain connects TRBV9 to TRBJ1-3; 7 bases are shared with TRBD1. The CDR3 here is CASSPGQIENTIYF. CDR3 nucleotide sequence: TGTGCCAGCAGCCCGGGACAGATCGAAAACACCATATATTTT.